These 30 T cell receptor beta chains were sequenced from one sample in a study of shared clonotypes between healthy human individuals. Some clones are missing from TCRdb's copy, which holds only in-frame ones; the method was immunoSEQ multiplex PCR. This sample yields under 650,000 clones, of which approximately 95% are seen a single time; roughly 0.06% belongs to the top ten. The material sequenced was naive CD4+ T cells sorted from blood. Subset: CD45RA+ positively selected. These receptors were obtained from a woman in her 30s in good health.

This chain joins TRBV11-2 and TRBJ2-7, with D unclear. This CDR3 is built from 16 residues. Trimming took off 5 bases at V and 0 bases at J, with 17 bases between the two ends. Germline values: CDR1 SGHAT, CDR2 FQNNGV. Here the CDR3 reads CASSPPMTHLSYEQYF. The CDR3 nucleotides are TGTGCCAGCAGCCCGCCGATGACACACCTCTCCTACGAGCAGTACTTC.

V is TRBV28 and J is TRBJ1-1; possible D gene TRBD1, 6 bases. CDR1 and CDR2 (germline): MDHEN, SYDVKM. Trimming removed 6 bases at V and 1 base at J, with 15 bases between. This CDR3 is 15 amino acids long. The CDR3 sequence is CASRPKQGPNTEAFF. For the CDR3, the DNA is TGTGCCAGCAGGCCGAAACAGGGACCGAACACTGAAGCTTTCTTT.

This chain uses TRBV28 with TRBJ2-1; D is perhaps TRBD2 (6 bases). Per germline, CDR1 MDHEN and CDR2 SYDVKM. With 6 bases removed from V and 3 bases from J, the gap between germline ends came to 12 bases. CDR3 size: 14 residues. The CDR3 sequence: CASRLAGIYNEQFF. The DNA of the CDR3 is TGTGCCAGCAGACTAGCAGGGATCTACAATGAGCAGTTCTTC.

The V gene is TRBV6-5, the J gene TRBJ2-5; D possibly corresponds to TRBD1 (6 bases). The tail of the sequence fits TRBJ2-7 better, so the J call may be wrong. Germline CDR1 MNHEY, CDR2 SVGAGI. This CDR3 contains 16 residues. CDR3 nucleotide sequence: TGTGCCAGCAGTTACTTGGGGGCGTCTGAAACCTACGAGCAGTACTTC. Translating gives CASSYLGASETYEQYF.

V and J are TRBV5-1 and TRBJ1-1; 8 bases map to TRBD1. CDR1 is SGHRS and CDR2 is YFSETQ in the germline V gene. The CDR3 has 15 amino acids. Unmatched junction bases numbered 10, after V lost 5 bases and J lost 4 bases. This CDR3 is CASRSFTGGATEAFF. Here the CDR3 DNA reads TGCGCCAGCAGATCTTTCACAGGGGGGGCCACTGAAGCTTTCTTT.

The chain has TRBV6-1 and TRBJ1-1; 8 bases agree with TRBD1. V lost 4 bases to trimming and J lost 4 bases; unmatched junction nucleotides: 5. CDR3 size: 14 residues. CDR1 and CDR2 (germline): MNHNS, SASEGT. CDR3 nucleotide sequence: TGTGCCAGCAGTGTGAAGGACAGGGTCACTGAAGCTTTCTTT. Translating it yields CASSVKDRVTEAFF.

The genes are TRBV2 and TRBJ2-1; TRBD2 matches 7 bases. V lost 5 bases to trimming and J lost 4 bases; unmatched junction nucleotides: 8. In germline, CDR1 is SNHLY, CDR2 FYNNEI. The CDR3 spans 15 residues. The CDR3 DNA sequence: TGTGCCAGCAGTATGGGCGGGAGACAGTACAATGAGCAGTTCTTC. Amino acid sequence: CASSMGGRQYNEQFF.

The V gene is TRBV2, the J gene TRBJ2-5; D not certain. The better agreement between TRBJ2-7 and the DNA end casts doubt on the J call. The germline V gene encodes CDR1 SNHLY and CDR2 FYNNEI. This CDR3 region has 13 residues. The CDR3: CASSDSNSYEQYF. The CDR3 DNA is TGTGCCAGCAGTGACTCCAACTCCTACGAGCAGTACTTC.

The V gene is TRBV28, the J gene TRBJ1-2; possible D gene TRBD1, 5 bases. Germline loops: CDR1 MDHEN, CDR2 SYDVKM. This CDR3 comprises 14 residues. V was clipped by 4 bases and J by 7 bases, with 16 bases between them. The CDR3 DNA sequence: TGTGCCAGCAGTTCTGACAGTTTGACTGCTGGCTACACCTTC. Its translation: CASSSDSLTAGYTF.

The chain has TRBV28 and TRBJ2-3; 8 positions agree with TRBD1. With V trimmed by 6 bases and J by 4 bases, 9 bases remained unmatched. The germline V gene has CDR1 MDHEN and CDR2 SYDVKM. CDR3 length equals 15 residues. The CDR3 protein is CASSLRTGWADTQYF. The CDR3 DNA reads TGTGCCAGCAGCCTAAGGACAGGGTGGGCAGATACGCAGTATTTT.

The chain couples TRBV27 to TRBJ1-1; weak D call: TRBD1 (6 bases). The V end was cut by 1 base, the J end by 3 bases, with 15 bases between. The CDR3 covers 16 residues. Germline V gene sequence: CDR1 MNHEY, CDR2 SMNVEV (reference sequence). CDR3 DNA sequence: TGTGCCAGCAGTTTATACTCTCCAACAGGGTACACTGAAGCTTTCTTT. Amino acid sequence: CASSLYSPTGYTEAFF.

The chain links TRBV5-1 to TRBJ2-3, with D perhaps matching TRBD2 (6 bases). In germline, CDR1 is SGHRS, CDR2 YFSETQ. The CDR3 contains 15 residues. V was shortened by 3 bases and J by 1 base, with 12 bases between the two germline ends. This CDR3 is CASSSGLLGTDTQYF. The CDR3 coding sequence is TGCGCCAGCAGCTCGGGACTCCTCGGCACAGATACGCAGTATTTT.

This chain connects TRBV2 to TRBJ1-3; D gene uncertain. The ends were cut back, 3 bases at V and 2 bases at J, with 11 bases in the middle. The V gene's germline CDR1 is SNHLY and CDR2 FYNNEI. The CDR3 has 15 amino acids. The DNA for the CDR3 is TGTGCCAGCAGTGATAACGGGGTTCCTGGAAACACCATATATTTT. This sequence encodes CASSDNGVPGNTIYF.

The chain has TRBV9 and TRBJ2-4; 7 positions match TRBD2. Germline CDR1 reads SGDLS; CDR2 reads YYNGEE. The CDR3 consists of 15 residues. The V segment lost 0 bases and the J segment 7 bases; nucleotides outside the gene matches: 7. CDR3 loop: CASSVGGRGSNIQYF. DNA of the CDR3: TGTGCCAGCAGCGTAGGCGGGAGAGGAAGCAACATTCAGTACTTC.

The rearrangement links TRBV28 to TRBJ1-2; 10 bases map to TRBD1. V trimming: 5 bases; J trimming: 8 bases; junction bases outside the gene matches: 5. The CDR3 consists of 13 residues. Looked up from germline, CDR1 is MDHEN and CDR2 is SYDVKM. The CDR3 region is CASSRQGAVGYTF. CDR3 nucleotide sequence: TGTGCCAGCAGTAGACAGGGGGCCGTAGGCTACACCTTC.

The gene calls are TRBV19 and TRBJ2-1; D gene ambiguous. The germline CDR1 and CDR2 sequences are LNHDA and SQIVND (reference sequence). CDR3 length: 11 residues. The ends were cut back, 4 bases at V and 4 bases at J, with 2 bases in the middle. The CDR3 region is CASSTYNEQFF. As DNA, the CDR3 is TGTGCCAGTAGTACATACAATGAGCAGTTCTTC.

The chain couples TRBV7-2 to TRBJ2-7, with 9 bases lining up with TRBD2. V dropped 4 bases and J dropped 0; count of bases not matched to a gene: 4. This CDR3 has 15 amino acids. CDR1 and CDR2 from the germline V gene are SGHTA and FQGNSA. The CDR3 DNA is TGTGCCAGCAGCTCCCTAGCGGGATTCTCCTACGAGCAGTACTTC. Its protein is CASSSLAGFSYEQYF.

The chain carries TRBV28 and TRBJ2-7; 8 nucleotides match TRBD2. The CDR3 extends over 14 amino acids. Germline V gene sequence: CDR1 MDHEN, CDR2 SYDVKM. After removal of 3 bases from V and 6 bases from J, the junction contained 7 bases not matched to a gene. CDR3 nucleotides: TGTGCCAGCAGTTTCCTTAGCGGGACTGCCGAGCAGTACTTC. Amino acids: CASSFLSGTAEQYF.

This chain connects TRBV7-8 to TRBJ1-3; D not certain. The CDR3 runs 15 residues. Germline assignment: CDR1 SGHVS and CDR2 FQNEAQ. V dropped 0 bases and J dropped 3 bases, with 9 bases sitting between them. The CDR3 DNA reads TGTGCCAGCAGCTTAGCGTGGGGTATTGGAAACACCATATATTTT. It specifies CASSLAWGIGNTIYF.

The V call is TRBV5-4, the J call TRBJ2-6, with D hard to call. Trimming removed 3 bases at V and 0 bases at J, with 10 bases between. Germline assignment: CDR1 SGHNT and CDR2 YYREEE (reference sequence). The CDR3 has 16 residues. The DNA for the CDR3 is TGTGCCAGCAGCTCCCTGACCAACTCTGGGGCCAACGTCCTGACTTTC. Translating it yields CASSSLTNSGANVLTF.

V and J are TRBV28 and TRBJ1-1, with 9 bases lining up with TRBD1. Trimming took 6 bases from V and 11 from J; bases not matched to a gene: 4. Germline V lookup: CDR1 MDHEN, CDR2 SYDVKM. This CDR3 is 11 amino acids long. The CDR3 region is CASSSDRGAFF. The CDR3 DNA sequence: TGTGCCAGCAGCTCTGACAGGGGGGCTTTCTTT. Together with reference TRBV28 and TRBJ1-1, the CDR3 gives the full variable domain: DVKVTQSSRYLVKRTGEKVFLECVQDMDHENMFWYRQDPGLGLRLIYFSYDVKMKEKGDIPEGYSVSREKKERFSLILESASTNQTSMYLCASSSDRGAFFGQGTRLTVV.

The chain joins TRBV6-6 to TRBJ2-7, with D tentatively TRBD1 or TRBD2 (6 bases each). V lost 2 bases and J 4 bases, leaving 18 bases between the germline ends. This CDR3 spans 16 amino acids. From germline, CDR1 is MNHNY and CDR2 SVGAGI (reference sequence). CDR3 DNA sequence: TGTGCCAGCAGTTACCCTAATCGAGGGGGGACTTACGAGCAGTACTTC. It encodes CASSYPNRGGTYEQYF.

CDR3 sequence (DNA): TGTGCCAGCTCACCATCCGCAGGCTTTCCTTTTATGGGTACCCAGTACTTC. This encodes CASSPSAGFPFMGTQYF. The rearrangement joins TRBV18 to TRBJ2-5; D not resolved. Trimming pared 2 bases from V and 8 bases from J, leaving 24 bases between. This CDR3 region has 17 residues. In germline, CDR1 is KGHSH, CDR2 LQKENI.

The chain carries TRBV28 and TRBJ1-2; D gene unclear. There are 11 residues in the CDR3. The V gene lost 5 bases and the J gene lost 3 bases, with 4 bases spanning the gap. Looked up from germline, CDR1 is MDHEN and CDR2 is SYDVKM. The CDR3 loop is CASSIDYGYTF. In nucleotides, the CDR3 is TGTGCCAGCAGTATAGACTATGGCTACACCTTC.

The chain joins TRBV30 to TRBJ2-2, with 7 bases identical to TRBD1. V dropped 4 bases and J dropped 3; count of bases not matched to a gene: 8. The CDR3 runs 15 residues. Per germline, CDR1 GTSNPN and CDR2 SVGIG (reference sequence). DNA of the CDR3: TGTGCCTGGACCATTGACAGGGCGGACACCGGGGAGCTGTTTTTT. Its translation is CAWTIDRADTGELFF.

For the CDR3, the DNA is TGTGCCAGCAGTTGGGGCTATCAGCCCCAGCATTTT. Protein: CASSWGYQPQHF. The gene calls are TRBV28 and TRBJ1-5; a weak D match, TRBD1 (5 bases). V shed 4 bases and J shed 5 bases, with 6 bases lying between them. The CDR3 has 12 amino acids. Germline CDR1 reads MDHEN; CDR2 reads SYDVKM.

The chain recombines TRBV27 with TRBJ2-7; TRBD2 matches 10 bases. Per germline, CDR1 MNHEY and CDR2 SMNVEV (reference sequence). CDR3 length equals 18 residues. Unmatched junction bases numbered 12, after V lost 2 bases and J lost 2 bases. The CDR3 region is CASSLTSGRAVATYEQYF. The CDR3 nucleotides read TGTGCCAGCAGTTTAACAAGCGGGAGGGCCGTGGCGACCTACGAGCAGTACTTC.

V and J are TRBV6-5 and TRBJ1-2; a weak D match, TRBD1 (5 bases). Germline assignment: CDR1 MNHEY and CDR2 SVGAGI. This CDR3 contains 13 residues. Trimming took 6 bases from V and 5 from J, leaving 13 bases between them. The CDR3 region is CASSRDVGYGYTF. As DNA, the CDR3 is TGTGCCAGCAGCCGGGACGTCGGGTATGGCTACACCTTC.

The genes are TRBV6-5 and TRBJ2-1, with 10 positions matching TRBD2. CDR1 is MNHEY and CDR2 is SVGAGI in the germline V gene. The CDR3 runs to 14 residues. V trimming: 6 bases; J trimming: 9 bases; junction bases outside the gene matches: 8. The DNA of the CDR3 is TGTGCCAGCAGAGTTAGCGGGAGGCGGAGTGAGCAGTTCTTC. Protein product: CASRVSGRRSEQFF.

CDR3 residues: CASSTRTADNSPLHF. The CDR3 DNA is TGTGCCAGCAGCACGCGGACAGCGGATAATTCACCCCTCCACTTT. The chain joins TRBV7-9 to TRBJ1-6, with D possibly being TRBD1 (6 bases). This CDR3 is 15 amino acids long. Trimming took off 5 bases at V and 5 bases at J, with 13 bases between the two ends. The germline CDR1 and CDR2 sequences are SEHNR and FQNEAQ (reference sequence).